This T cell receptor (beta chain) was sequenced in a study of blood T cell repertoires in COVID-19. Study as a whole: The origin of the acute and convalescent COVID-19 samples was the United States, Italy and Spain.

In the authors' methods: Amplification from reference gene primers served as the basis for estimated nucleated cell counts. The table came from immunoSEQ multiplex PCR; TCRdb's copy has only in-frame clones and leaves some out. Clone size and V and J calls were adopted from that table, with D and trimming inferred from the DNA. The sample consists of some 200,000 clones, about 78% of them appearing once. The sequenced material came from peripheral blood. This clonotype originated in a woman aged 70-85 years with acute or convalescent COVID-19.

CDR3 bases: TGTGCCAGCAGCTTAGCACAGGGTGGATTTTCACCCCTCCACTTT. This gives the protein CASSLAQGGFSPLHF. The chain combines TRBV7-2 with TRBJ1-6; TRBD1 is a possible D gene (6 bases). The V end lost 0 bases, the J end lost 9 bases, and 12 bases lay between the germline ends. Germline CDR1 is SGHTA and CDR2 is FQGNSA. The CDR3 is 15 residues long. The variable domain in full, with the rest retrieved from reference TRBV7-2 and TRBJ1-6, is GAGVSQSPSNKVTEKGKDVELRCDPISGHTALYWYRQSLGQGLEFLIYFQGNSAPDKSGLPSDRFSAERTGGSVSTLTIQRTQQEDSAVYLCASSLAQGGFSPLHFGNGTRLTVT.